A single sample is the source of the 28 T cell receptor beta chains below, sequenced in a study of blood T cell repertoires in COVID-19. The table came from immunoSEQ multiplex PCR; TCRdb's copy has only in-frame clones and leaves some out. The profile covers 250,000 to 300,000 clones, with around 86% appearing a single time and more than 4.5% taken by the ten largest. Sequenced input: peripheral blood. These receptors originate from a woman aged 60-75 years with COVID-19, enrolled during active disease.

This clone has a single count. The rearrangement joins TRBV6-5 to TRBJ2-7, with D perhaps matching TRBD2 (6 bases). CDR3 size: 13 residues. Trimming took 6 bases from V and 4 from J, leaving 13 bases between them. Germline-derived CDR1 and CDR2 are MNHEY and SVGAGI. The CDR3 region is CASRVGTPYEQYF. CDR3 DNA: TGTGCCAGCAGAGTCGGGACTCCTTACGAGCAGTACTTC.

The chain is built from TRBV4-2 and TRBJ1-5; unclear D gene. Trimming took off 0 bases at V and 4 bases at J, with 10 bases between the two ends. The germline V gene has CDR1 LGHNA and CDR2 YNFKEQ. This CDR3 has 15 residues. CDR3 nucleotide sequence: TGTGCCAGCAGCCAAGATCAAAACAAGAATCAGCCCCAGCATTTT. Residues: CASSQDQNKNQPQHF.

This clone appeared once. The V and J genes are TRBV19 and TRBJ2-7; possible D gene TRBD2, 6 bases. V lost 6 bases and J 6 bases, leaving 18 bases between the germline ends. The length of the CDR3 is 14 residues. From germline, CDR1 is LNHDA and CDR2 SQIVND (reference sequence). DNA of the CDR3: TGTGCCAGTAGCCCCAGCGGGCCAGCGCGCGAGCAGTACTTC. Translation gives CASSPSGPAREQYF.

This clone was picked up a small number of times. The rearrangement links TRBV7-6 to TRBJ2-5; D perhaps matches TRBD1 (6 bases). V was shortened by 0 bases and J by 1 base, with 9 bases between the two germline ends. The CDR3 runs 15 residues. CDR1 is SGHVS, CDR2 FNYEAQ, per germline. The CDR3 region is CASSLAATGQETQYF. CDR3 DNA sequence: TGTGCCAGCAGCTTAGCGGCGACAGGCCAAGAGACCCAGTACTTC.

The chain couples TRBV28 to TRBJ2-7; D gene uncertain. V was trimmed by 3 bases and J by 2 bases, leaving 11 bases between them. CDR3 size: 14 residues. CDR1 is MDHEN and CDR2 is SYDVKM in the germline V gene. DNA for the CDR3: TGTGCCAGCAGTTTTCTGTCCTTTACCTACGAGCAGTACTTC. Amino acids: CASSFLSFTYEQYF.

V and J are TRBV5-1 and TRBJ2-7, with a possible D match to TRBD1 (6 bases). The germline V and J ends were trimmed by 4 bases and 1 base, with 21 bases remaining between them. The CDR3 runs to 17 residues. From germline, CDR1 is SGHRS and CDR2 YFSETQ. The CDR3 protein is CASSHSPPRGTSYEQYF. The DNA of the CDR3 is TGCGCCAGCAGCCACTCCCCGCCCAGGGGAACATCCTACGAGCAGTACTTC. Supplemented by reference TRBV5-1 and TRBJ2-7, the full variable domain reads KAGVTQTPRYLIKTRGQQVTLSCSPISGHRSVSWYQQTPGQGLQFLFEYFSETQRNKGNFPGRFSGRQFSNSRSEMNVSTLELGDSALYLCASSHSPPRGTSYEQYFGPGTRLTVT.

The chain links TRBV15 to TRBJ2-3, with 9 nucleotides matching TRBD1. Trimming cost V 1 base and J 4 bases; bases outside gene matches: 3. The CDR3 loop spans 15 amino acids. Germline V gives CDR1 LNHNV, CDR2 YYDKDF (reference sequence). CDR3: CATSRAGQGADTQYF. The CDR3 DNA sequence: TGTGCCACCAGCAGAGCGGGACAGGGTGCAGATACGCAGTATTTT.

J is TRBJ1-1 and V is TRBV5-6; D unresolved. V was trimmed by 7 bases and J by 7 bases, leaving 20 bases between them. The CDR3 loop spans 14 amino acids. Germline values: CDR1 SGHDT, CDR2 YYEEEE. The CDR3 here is CASRSRLVRGEAFF. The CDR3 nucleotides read TGTGCCAGCCGCAGCCGCCTAGTTCGGGGTGAAGCTTTCTTT.

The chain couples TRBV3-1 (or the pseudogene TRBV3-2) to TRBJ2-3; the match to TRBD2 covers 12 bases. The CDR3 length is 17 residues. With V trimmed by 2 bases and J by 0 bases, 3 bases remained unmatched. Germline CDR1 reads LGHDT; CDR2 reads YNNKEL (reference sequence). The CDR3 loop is CASSQRTSGASTDTQYF. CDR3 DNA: TGTGCCAGCAGCCAACGGACTAGCGGGGCTAGCACAGATACGCAGTATTTT.

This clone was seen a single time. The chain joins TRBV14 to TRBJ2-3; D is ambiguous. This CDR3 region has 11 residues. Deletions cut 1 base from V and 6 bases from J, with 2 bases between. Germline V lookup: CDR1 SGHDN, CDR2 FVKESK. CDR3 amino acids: CASSQADTQYF. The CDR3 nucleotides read TGTGCCAGCAGCCAAGCGGATACGCAGTATTTT. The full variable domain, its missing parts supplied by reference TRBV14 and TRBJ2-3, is EAGVTQFPSHSVIEKGQTVTLRCDPISGHDNLYWYRRVMGKEIKFLLHFVKESKQDESGMPNNRFLAERTGGTYSTLKVQPAELEDSGVYFCASSQADTQYFGPGTRLTVL.

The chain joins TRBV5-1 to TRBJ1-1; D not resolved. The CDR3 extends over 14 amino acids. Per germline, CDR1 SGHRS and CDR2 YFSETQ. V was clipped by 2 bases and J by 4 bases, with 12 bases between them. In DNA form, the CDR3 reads TGCGCCAGCAGCTTCGAGGAACTCAGCACTGAAGCTTTCTTT. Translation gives CASSFEELSTEAFF.

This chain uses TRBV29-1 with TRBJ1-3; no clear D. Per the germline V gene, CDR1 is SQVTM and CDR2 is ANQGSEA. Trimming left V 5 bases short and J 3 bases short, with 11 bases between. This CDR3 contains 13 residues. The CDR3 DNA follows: TGCAGCGTTTCAGAAAGCGGTGGAAACACCATATATTTT. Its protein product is CSVSESGGNTIYF.

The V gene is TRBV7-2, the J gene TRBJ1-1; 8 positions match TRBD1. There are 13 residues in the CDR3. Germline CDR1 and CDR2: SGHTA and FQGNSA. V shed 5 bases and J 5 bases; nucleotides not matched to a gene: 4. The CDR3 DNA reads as TGTGCCAGCAGCCGACAGGGGCGAACTGAAGCTTTCTTT. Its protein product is CASSRQGRTEAFF. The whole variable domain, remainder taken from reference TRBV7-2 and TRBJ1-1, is GAGVSQSPSNKVTEKGKDVELRCDPISGHTALYWYRQSLGQGLEFLIYFQGNSAPDKSGLPSDRFSAERTGGSVSTLTIQRTQQEDSAVYLCASSRQGRTEAFFGQGTRLTVV.

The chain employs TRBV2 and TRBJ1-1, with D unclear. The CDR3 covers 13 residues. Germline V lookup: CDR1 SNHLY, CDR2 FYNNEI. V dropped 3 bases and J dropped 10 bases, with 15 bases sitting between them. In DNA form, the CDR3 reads TGTGCCAGCAGTGAGTTGCACAGTTCAGGAGCTTTCTTT. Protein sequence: CASSELHSSGAFF.

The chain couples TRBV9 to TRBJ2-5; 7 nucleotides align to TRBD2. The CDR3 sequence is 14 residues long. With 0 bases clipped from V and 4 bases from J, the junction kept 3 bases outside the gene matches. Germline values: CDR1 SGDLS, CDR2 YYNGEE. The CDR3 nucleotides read TGTGCCAGCAGCGTAGGGACTAGTCTAGAGACCCAGTACTTC. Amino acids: CASSVGTSLETQYF.

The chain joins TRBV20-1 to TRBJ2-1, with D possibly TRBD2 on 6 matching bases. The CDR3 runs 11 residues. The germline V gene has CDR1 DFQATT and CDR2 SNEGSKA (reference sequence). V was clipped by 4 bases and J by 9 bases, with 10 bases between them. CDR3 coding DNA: TGCAGTGCTAATGAGCGGGTTGAGCAGTTCTTC. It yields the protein CSANERVEQFF.

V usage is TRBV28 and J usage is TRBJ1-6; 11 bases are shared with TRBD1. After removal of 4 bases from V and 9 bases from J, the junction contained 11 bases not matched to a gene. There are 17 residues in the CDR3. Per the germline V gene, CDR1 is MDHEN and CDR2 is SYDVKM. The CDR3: CASSYGQGANFFSPLHF. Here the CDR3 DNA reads TGTGCCAGCAGTTACGGACAGGGGGCCAATTTTTTTTCACCCCTCCACTTT. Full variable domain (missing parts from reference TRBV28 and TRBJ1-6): DVKVTQSSRYLVKRTGEKVFLECVQDMDHENMFWYRQDPGLGLRLIYFSYDVKMKEKGDIPEGYSVSREKKERFSLILESASTNQTSMYLCASSYGQGANFFSPLHFGNGTRLTVT.

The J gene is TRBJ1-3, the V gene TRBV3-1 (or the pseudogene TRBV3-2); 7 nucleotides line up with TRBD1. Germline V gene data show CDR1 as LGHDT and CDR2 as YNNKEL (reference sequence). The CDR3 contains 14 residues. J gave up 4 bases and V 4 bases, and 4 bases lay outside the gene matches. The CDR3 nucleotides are TGTGCCAGCAGCCGACAGGGTGGGGGAAACACCATATATTTT. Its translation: CASSRQGGGNTIYF.

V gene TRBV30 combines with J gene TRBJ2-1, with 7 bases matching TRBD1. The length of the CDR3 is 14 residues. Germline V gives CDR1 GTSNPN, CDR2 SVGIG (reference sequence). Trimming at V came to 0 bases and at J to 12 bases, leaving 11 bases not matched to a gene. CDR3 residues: CAWSVTGESLVQFF. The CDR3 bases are TGTGCCTGGAGTGTAACAGGGGAAAGCCTTGTGCAGTTCTTC. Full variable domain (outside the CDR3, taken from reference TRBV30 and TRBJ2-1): SQTIHQWPATLVQPVGSPLSLECTVEGTSNPNLYWYRQAAGRGLQLLFYSVGIGQISSEVPQNLSASRPQDRQFILSSKKLLLSDSGFYLCAWSVTGESLVQFFGPGTRLTVL.

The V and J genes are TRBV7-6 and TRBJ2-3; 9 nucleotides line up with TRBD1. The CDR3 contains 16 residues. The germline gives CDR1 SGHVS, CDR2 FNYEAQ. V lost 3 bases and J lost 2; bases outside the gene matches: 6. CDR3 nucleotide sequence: TGTGCCAGCAGCTTCCGACAGGGGGATCACACAGATACGCAGTATTTT. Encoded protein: CASSFRQGDHTDTQYF.

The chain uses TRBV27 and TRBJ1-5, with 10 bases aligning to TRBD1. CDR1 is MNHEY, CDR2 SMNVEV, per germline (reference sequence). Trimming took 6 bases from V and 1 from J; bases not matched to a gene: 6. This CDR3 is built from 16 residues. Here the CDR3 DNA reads TGTGCCAGCAGCCCGACAGGGGGCTTGAGCAATCAGCCCCAGCATTTT. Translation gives CASSPTGGLSNQPQHF.

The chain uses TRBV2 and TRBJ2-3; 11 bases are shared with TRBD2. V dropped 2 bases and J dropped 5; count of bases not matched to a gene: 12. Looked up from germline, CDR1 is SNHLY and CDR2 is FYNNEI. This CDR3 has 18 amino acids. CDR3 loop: CASSEPLQLAGDRDTQYF. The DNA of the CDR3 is TGTGCCAGCAGTGAACCCCTCCAACTAGCGGGAGATAGAGATACGCAGTATTTT.

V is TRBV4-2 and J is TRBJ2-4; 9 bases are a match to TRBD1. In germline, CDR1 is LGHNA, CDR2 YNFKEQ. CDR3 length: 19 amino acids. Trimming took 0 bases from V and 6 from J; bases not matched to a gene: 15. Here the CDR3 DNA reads TGTGCCAGCAGCCAAGATGCCACCTGGGACAGGGAGGGTGGAAACATTCAGTACTTC. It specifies CASSQDATWDREGGNIQYF.

CDR3 DNA sequence: TGTGCCAGCAACTTACAGGGTTGGATTTACGAGCAGTACTTC. Translated, it gives CASNLQGWIYEQYF. This rearrangement joins TRBV2 to TRBJ2-7; a weak D match, TRBD1 (6 bases). V lost 7 bases, J lost 4 bases, and 17 bases lay in between. The CDR3 is 14 amino acids. CDR1 SNHLY and CDR2 FYNNEI come from the germline V gene.

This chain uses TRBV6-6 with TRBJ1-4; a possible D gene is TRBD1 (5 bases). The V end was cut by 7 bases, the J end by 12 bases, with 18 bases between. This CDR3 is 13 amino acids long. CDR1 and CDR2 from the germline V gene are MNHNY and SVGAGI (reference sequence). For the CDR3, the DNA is TGTGCCAGCACGCGGACACGGCTGGCGGAACTGTTTTTT. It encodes CASTRTRLAELFF.

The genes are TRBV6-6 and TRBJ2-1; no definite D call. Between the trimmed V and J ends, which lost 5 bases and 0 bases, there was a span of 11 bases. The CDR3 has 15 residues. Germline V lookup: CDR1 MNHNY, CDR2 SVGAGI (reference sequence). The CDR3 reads CASSPLSSSYNEQFF. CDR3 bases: TGTGCCAGCAGTCCCCTCTCTAGCTCCTACAATGAGCAGTTCTTC.

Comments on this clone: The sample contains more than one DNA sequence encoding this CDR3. DNA for the CDR3: TGTGCCAGCAGGGAGAGTGAGCGGGACGTCTACGAGCAGTACTTC. It specifies CASRESERDVYEQYF. V gene TRBV4-2 combines with J gene TRBJ2-7, with TRBD2 identical over 7 bases. This CDR3 has 15 amino acids. Trimming removed 6 bases from V and 3 bases from J; junction bases left unmatched: 11. Looked up from germline, CDR1 is LGHNA and CDR2 is YNFKEQ.

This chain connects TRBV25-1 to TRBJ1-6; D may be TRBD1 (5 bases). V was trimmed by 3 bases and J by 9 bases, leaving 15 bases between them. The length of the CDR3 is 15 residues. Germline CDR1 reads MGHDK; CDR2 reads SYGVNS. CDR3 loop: CASSDSQGGGSPLHF. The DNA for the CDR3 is TGTGCCAGCAGTGATTCGCAGGGCGGGGGTTCACCCCTCCACTTT.